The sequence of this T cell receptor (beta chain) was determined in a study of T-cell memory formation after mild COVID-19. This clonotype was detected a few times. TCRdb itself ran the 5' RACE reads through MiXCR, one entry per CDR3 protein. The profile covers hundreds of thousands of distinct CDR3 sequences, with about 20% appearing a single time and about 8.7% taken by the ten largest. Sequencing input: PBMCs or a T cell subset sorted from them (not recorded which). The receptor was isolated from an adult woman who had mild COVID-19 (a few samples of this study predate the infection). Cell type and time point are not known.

The CDR3 nucleotides read TGTGCCAGCAGCCCCCGTAGTAGCGGCGTGACCTCCTACGAGCAGTACTTC. Encoded protein: CASSPRSSGVTSYEQYF. This chain joins TRBV6-6 and TRBJ2-7, with a tentative D call TRBD2 (6 bases). The V and J ends lost 6 bases and 0 bases respectively, with 21 bases between them. The CDR3 has 17 residues. The germline V gene has CDR1 MNHNY and CDR2 SVGAGI (reference sequence).